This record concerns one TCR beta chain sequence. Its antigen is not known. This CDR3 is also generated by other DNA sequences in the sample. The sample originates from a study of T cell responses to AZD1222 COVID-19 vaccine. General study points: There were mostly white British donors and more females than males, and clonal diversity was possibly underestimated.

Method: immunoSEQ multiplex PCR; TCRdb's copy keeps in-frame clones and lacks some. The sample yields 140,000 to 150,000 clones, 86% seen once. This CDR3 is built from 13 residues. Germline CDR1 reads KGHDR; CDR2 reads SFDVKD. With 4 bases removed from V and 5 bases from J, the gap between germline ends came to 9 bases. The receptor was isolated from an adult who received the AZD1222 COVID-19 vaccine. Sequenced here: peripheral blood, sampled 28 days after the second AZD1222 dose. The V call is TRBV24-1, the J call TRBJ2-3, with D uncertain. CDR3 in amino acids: CATSDYRGDTQYF. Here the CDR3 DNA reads TGTGCCACCAGTGACTATCGCGGAGATACGCAGTATTTT.